A selection of T cell receptor beta chains follows, all from one sample in a study of blood T cell repertoires in COVID-19. Only in-frame clones appear in the TCRdb table, and some are missing; sequencing was by immunoSEQ multiplex PCR. The sample has some 120,000 clones; roughly 88% are singletons. Sequenced input: peripheral blood. The receptors were gathered from a man in his fifties with acute or convalescent COVID-19. CDR3s include the opening cysteine and the closing phenylalanine or tryptophan. Fields, in order: CDR3 protein, V gene, J gene.

CDR3aa: CASQDYSGNEKLFF
v_gene: TRBV2
j_gene: TRBJ1-4

CDR3aa: CASRPGTSGSAEQFF
v_gene: TRBV5-1
j_gene: TRBJ2-1

CDR3aa: CASSLGTAGNTIYF
v_gene: TRBV5-1
j_gene: TRBJ1-3

CDR3aa: CASSRWGPEGNTIYF
v_gene: TRBV7-9
j_gene: TRBJ1-3

CDR3aa: CASTKDGGTGQKQPQHF
v_gene: TRBV19
j_gene: TRBJ1-5

CDR3aa: CSVLELAGYNEQFF
v_gene: TRBV29-1
j_gene: TRBJ2-1

CDR3aa: CASSVDPRTGENIQYF
v_gene: TRBV9
j_gene: TRBJ2-4

CDR3aa: CATSDLSGETQYF
v_gene: TRBV24-1
j_gene: TRBJ2-5

CDR3aa: CASSAGRQNTGELFF
v_gene: TRBV21-1
j_gene: TRBJ2-2

CDR3aa: CASSPSPSAILAVKNIQYF
v_gene: TRBV18
j_gene: TRBJ2-4

CDR3aa: CASSLTGSQPQHF
v_gene: TRBV5-1
j_gene: TRBJ1-5

CDR3aa: CASSPTVFGGSYEQYF
v_gene: TRBV5-1
j_gene: TRBJ2-7

CDR3aa: CASSFLTGGSGKLFF
v_gene: TRBV6-5
j_gene: TRBJ1-4

CDR3aa: CASSLAVTGGPINEQFF
v_gene: TRBV5-1
j_gene: TRBJ2-1

CDR3aa: CASSSGTSGFSTDTQYF
v_gene: TRBV13
j_gene: TRBJ2-3

CDR3aa: CASSSPQGDTEAFF
v_gene: TRBV6-5
j_gene: TRBJ1-1

CDR3aa: CASSQLGQGLTGELFF
v_gene: TRBV14
j_gene: TRBJ2-2

CDR3aa: CASSTLAGASYEQYF
v_gene: TRBV19
j_gene: TRBJ2-7

CDR3aa: CASRTGGTSYEQYF
v_gene: TRBV6-5
j_gene: TRBJ2-7

CDR3aa: CASSLVQGWIGYTF
v_gene: TRBV5-1
j_gene: TRBJ1-2

CDR3aa: CASSEGQGARVEQFF
v_gene: TRBV2
j_gene: TRBJ2-1

CDR3aa: CASSSPGLAGYEQYF
v_gene: TRBV27
j_gene: TRBJ2-7

CDR3aa: CASSKLAGSTYNEQFF
v_gene: TRBV5-1
j_gene: TRBJ2-1

CDR3aa: CASSPGQGRVEKLFF
v_gene: TRBV18
j_gene: TRBJ1-4

CDR3aa: CASRGWAGGTEAFF
v_gene: TRBV3-1/TRBV3-2
j_gene: TRBJ1-1

CDR3aa: CASSIQASGTYTDTQYF
v_gene: TRBV19
j_gene: TRBJ2-3

CDR3aa: CATSDLGLAGKNEQFF
v_gene: TRBV24-1
j_gene: TRBJ2-1

CDR3aa: CASSERGVGLGYTF
v_gene: TRBV6-1
j_gene: TRBJ1-2

CDR3aa: CASSPVSRNLRTEQYF
v_gene: TRBV18
j_gene: TRBJ2-7

CDR3aa: CASNGGGITEAFF
v_gene: TRBV6-5
j_gene: TRBJ1-1

CDR3aa: CASSSGLAGETQYF
v_gene: TRBV11-2
j_gene: TRBJ2-5

CDR3aa: CSVWHSDSYGYTF
v_gene: TRBV29-1
j_gene: TRBJ1-2

CDR3aa: CASSPGAGNTIYF
v_gene: TRBV3-1/TRBV3-2
j_gene: TRBJ1-3

CDR3aa: CASSVREVATIVGSYNEQFF
v_gene: TRBV9
j_gene: TRBJ2-1

CDR3aa: CASSPRRYRDTAFF
v_gene: TRBV4-3
j_gene: TRBJ1-1

CDR3aa: CASSVARNSPLHF
v_gene: TRBV9
j_gene: TRBJ1-6

CDR3aa: CASSLVGQGVAGELFF
v_gene: TRBV11-2
j_gene: TRBJ2-2

CDR3aa: CASSIGQGKTEAFF
v_gene: TRBV5-1
j_gene: TRBJ1-1

CDR3aa: CASSPLAQSDTQYF
v_gene: TRBV7-8
j_gene: TRBJ2-3

CDR3aa: CASTLTGQNNSPLHF
v_gene: TRBV5-1
j_gene: TRBJ1-6

CDR3aa: CAIRGGADTQYF
v_gene: TRBV10-3
j_gene: TRBJ2-3

CDR3aa: CASSLEAGNEQFF
v_gene: TRBV7-2
j_gene: TRBJ2-1

CDR3aa: CAFQEGQGYQETQYF
v_gene: TRBV7-9
j_gene: TRBJ2-5

CDR3aa: CAIIRLAGEHYNEQFF
v_gene: TRBV10-3
j_gene: TRBJ2-1

CDR3aa: CAISESAGGETQYF
v_gene: TRBV10-3
j_gene: TRBJ2-5

CDR3aa: CASSRRPGGNQPQHF
v_gene: TRBV5-5
j_gene: TRBJ1-5

CDR3aa: CASSPLTSYEQYF
v_gene: TRBV4-1
j_gene: TRBJ2-7

CDR3aa: CASGKQGARNNEQFF
v_gene: TRBV5-1
j_gene: TRBJ2-1

CDR3aa: CASSDEGTSSFGEQFF
v_gene: TRBV5-1
j_gene: TRBJ2-1

CDR3aa: CASSSGLAGQDTQYF
v_gene: TRBV5-4
j_gene: TRBJ2-3

CDR3aa: CASSPLPTGDTEAFF
v_gene: TRBV18
j_gene: TRBJ1-1

CDR3aa: CAISDFGTRILEQFF
v_gene: TRBV10-3
j_gene: TRBJ2-1

CDR3aa: CASRDRSSGNTIYF
v_gene: TRBV6-5
j_gene: TRBJ1-3

CDR3aa: CASSREIATGELFF
v_gene: TRBV18
j_gene: TRBJ2-2

CDR3aa: CASSSAPVRENTEAFF
v_gene: TRBV5-1
j_gene: TRBJ1-1

CDR3aa: CSVEGSDREVQETQYF
v_gene: TRBV29-1
j_gene: TRBJ2-5

CDR3aa: CASSTPTGASQPQHF
v_gene: TRBV19
j_gene: TRBJ1-5

CDR3aa: CATSEAGDNTEAFF
v_gene: TRBV24-1
j_gene: TRBJ1-1